Shown below are 24 T cell receptor beta chains from a single sample sequenced in a study of T cell repertoires in cytomegalovirus infection. TCRdb re-called the reads with MiXCR, one entry per CDR3 protein. The sample has 700,000 to 850,000 distinct CDR3 sequences; approximately 32% are singletons. These TCRs are of unknown antigen specificity. Material: cultured CD8+ T cells from PBMCs, obtained from culture after CMV antigen stimulation. Receptors originate from a human donor in good health (CMV status not recorded). Some clones in this sample may be carry-over from other donors' samples.

This clonotype was seen only a few times. The chain links TRBV7-6 to TRBJ2-5, with 11 bases that match TRBD2. The germline V gene has CDR1 SGHVS and CDR2 FNYEAQ. This CDR3 comprises 15 residues. V lost 8 bases and J lost 4; bases outside the gene matches: 9. DNA for the CDR3: TGTGCCAGCCGCCGAATAGCGGGGGGGCCAGAGACCCAGTACTTC. Its translation is CASRRIAGGPETQYF.

The chain is built from TRBV27 and TRBJ1-2; D gene uncertain. Trimming cost V 3 bases and J 5 bases, with 13 bases left between them. This CDR3 has 14 residues. Germline-derived CDR1 and CDR2 are MNHEY and SMNVEV (reference sequence). CDR3 in amino acids: CASSFWERGYGYTF. Here the CDR3 DNA reads TGTGCCAGCAGTTTTTGGGAAAGAGGGTATGGCTACACCTTC.

The chain couples TRBV7-6 to TRBJ2-1, with D perhaps TRBD2 (7 bases). Trimming stripped 3 bases from V and 10 bases from J, with 16 bases between. CDR3 length equals 14 residues. The germline V gene encodes CDR1 SGHVS and CDR2 FNYEAQ. The DNA for the CDR3 is TGTGCCAGCAGCTTGGGGGGGGCCACCCAAGAGCAGTTCTTC. Translated, it gives CASSLGGATQEQFF.

This sequence joins TRBV6-1 and TRBJ2-5; 9 nucleotides line up with TRBD2. The CDR3 covers 13 residues. CDR1 is MNHNS, CDR2 SASEGT, per germline. V was pared by 9 bases and J by 5 bases, with 7 bases of the junction left unmatched. The CDR3 protein is CASSGGGWETQYF. The CDR3 DNA reads TGTGCCAGTAGCGGGGGAGGATGGGAGACCCAGTACTTC.

This clonotype came up a few times. The rearrangement links TRBV6-2 or TRBV6-3 to TRBJ2-3, with TRBD1 matching 12 bases. The CDR3 is made up of 17 amino acids. With 0 bases clipped from V and 7 bases from J, the junction kept 8 bases outside the gene matches. CDR1 and CDR2 from the germline V gene are MNHEY and SVGEGT. CDR3 DNA: TGTGCCAGCAGTTACTCCTCTGGGACAGGGGGCGGAAATACGCAGTATTTT. Amino acid sequence: CASSYSSGTGGGNTQYF.

In its sample, this clonotype was seen a few times. The chain links TRBV6-2 or TRBV6-3 to TRBJ2-7, with 10 bases aligning to TRBD1. V shed 5 bases, J shed 4 bases, and the junction held 8 bases outside the gene matches. In germline, CDR1 is MNHEY, CDR2 SVGEGT. This CDR3 has 15 amino acids. CDR3 loop: CASSTRDRGIYEQYV. In DNA form, the CDR3 reads TGTGCCAGCAGTACCCGGGACAGGGGAATATACGAGCAGTACGTC.

This clonotype was seen at least ten times. V usage is TRBV12-3 or TRBV12-4 and J usage is TRBJ1-2, with TRBD1 matching over 8 bases. After removal of 4 bases from V and 5 bases from J, the junction contained 9 bases not matched to a gene. This CDR3 has 15 residues. The CDR3 DNA reads TGTGCCAGCAGTTCGGCAGGGGGCGCGGATTATGGCTACACCTTC. Translation: CASSSAGGADYGYTF.

About this clonotype itself: The CDR3 does not end in the conserved phenylalanine or tryptophan, so this is likely a read error. V and J are TRBV4-1 and TRBJ2-7, with D perhaps matching TRBD1 or TRBD2 (5 bases each). The CDR3 length is 15 residues. Per germline, CDR1 MGHRA and CDR2 YSYEKL. V lost 3 bases and J 1 base, leaving 13 bases between the germline ends. This chain's CDR3 is CASSHPGTESYEQYS. In DNA, the CDR3 is TGCGCCAGCAGCCATCCCGGGACCGAATCCTACGAGCAGTACTCC.

The V call is TRBV7-9, the J call TRBJ2-1; D perhaps matches TRBD2 (5 bases). The V gene's germline CDR1 is SEHNR and CDR2 FQNEAQ (reference sequence). The CDR3 totals 16 residues. Trimming pared 5 bases from V and 7 bases from J, leaving 21 bases between. The CDR3 spells CASSPLVDLNQNEQFF. Here the CDR3 DNA reads TGTGCCAGCAGCCCCCTCGTGGACTTGAATCAAAATGAGCAGTTCTTC. Based on the CDR3 plus reference TRBV7-9 and TRBJ2-1, the full variable domain is DTGVSQNPRHKITKRGQNVTFRCDPISEHNRLYWYRQTLGQGPEFLTYFQNEAQLEKSRLLSDRFSAERPKGSFSTLEIQRTEQGDSAMYLCASSPLVDLNQNEQFFGPGTRLTVL.

The chain is built from TRBV19 and TRBJ2-7; a weak D match, TRBD2 (6 bases). The CDR3 is 13 amino acids. V lost 4 bases and J lost 3, with 10 bases in between. The germline CDR1 and CDR2 sequences are LNHDA and SQIVND (reference sequence). The CDR3 nucleotides read TGTGCCAGTAGTAGGAGGGGCCTCTACGAGCAGTACTTC. Amino acid sequence: CASSRRGLYEQYF.

The chain couples TRBV7-6 to TRBJ2-5; 8 bases align to TRBD1. Trimming cost V 5 bases and J 6 bases; bases outside gene matches: 8. CDR1 SGHVS and CDR2 FNYEAQ come from the germline V gene. The CDR3 extends over 14 amino acids. CDR3 residues: CASSPQGAGQTQYF. Written as DNA, the CDR3 is TGTGCCAGCAGCCCTCAGGGGGCCGGGCAGACCCAGTACTTC.

The chain combines TRBV5-1 with TRBJ1-1; perhaps TRBD1 as D (6 bases). Germline V gene sequence: CDR1 SGHRS, CDR2 YFSETQ. Trimming removed 3 bases from V and 0 bases from J, with 15 bases in between. This CDR3 is 16 amino acids long. The CDR3 DNA follows: TGCGCCAGCAGCTCCCCATCGGGGGGGCTGAACACTGAAGCTTTCTTT. Translating it yields CASSSPSGGLNTEAFF. The whole variable domain, filled in from reference TRBV5-1 and TRBJ1-1, reads KAGVTQTPRYLIKTRGQQVTLSCSPISGHRSVSWYQQTPGQGLQFLFEYFSETQRNKGNFPGRFSGRQFSNSRSEMNVSTLELGDSALYLCASSSPSGGLNTEAFFGQGTRLTVV.

The gene calls are TRBV29-1 and TRBJ1-1; TRBD1 agrees at 8 bases. Germline V gene data show CDR1 as SQVTM and CDR2 as ANQGSEA. V shed 3 bases and J 4 bases; nucleotides not matched to a gene: 10. This CDR3 contains 15 residues. CDR3 sequence reads: CSVEDRERIRTEAFF. CDR3 bases: TGCAGCGTTGAGGACAGGGAGAGAATTCGCACTGAAGCTTTCTTT. Looking up the rest from reference TRBV29-1 and TRBJ1-1 gives the full variable domain: SAVISQKPSRDICQRGTSLTIQCQVDSQVTMMFWYRQQPGQSLTLIATANQGSEATYESGFVIDKFPISRPNLTFSTLTVSNMSPEDSSIYLCSVEDRERIRTEAFFGQGTRLTVV.

Only a few counts were recorded for this clonotype. J is TRBJ1-2 and V is TRBV7-8; D is possibly TRBD1 (6 bases). Germline CDR1 reads SGHVS; CDR2 reads FQNEAQ. There are 14 residues in the CDR3. V lost 1 base and J 4 bases, leaving 10 bases between the germline ends. CDR3 loop: CASSLEGGLYGYTF. For the CDR3, the DNA is TGTGCCAGCAGCTTAGAAGGGGGTCTCTATGGCTACACCTTC.

In this sample, this clonotype turned up a few times. This chain's CDR3 is CASSKSQGVYGYTF. In DNA, the CDR3 is TGTGCCAGCAGTAAATCACAGGGGGTCTATGGCTACACCTTC. This chain connects TRBV27 to TRBJ1-2; 8 nucleotides agree with TRBD1. The CDR3 contains 14 residues. Germline V gene lookup returns CDR1 MNHEY and CDR2 SMNVEV (reference sequence). V gave up 5 bases and J gave up 4 bases; unmatched junction bases: 6.

J is TRBJ1-5 and V is TRBV6-1; D is undetermined. CDR3 length: 13 amino acids. Per germline, CDR1 MNHNS and CDR2 SASEGT. Trimming shortened V by 0 bases and J by 5 bases, and 5 bases separated the two germline ends. CDR3 residues: CASSEAPYQPQHF. Here the CDR3 DNA reads TGTGCCAGCAGTGAAGCCCCTTATCAGCCCCAGCATTTT.

The V call is TRBV27, the J call TRBJ1-4; no definite D call. This CDR3 is 14 amino acids long. The germline V gene has CDR1 MNHEY and CDR2 SMNVEV (reference sequence). V shed 3 bases and J shed 0 bases, with 5 bases lying between them. The CDR3 nucleotides read TGTGCCAGCAGTTTCAACCCAACTAATGAAAAACTGTTTTTT. This sequence encodes CASSFNPTNEKLFF.

V gene TRBV19 combines with J gene TRBJ2-7; D might be TRBD1 (6 bases). There are 15 residues in the CDR3. Trimming left V 0 bases short and J 5 bases short, with 14 bases between. Per the germline V gene, CDR1 is LNHDA and CDR2 is SQIVND (reference sequence). CDR3 in DNA: TGTGCCAGTAGTATAGATTTAGACAGGTTCAACGAGCAGTACTTC. Its protein product is CASSIDLDRFNEQYF.

CDR3 nucleotides: TGTGCCAGCAGGCCCTTAGAGGACACCAATCAGCCCCAGCATTTT. Its protein is CASRPLEDTNQPQHF. V is TRBV6-5 and J is TRBJ1-5, with D maybe TRBD1 (5 bases). CDR1 and CDR2 (germline): MNHEY, SVGAGI. This CDR3 spans 15 amino acids. The V end was cut by 6 bases, the J end by 3 bases, with 15 bases between.

This clonotype occurred a few times. The chain employs TRBV11-2 and TRBJ2-1; 10 bases map to TRBD2. The length of the CDR3 is 17 residues. Germline trimming cut 1 base from V and 1 base from J; bases unmatched to any gene: 4. CDR1 is SGHAT, CDR2 FQNNGV, per germline. The CDR3 DNA follows: TGTGCCAGCAGCTTAGGGGTACTAGCGGGGTCCTACAATGAGCAGTTCTTC. Its translation: CASSLGVLAGSYNEQFF.

The chain links TRBV4-1 to TRBJ2-1; D gene uncertain. Germline V gives CDR1 MGHRA, CDR2 YSYEKL. The germline V and J ends were trimmed by 4 bases and 2 bases, with 18 bases remaining between them. This CDR3 comprises 17 residues. DNA for the CDR3: TGCGCCAGCAGCCTGAACCCGGACGGAAGAACCTACAATGAGCAGTTCTTC. Residues: CASSLNPDGRTYNEQFF.

The V call is TRBV24-1, the J call TRBJ2-2; D ambiguous. Germline V gene lookup returns CDR1 KGHDR and CDR2 SFDVKD. Trimming took off 4 bases at V and 6 bases at J, with 8 bases between the two ends. The CDR3 is 13 amino acids. The CDR3 spells CATSESGAGELFF. In DNA form, the CDR3 reads TGTGCCACCAGTGAGAGTGGGGCCGGGGAGCTGTTTTTT.

For this clonotype: A much larger clone is a single base away; this may be a read error. This sequence joins TRBV7-8 and TRBJ2-2; perhaps TRBD1 as D (6 bases). Germline assignment: CDR1 SGHVS and CDR2 FQNEAQ. Between the trimmed V and J ends, which lost 2 bases and 2 bases, there was a span of 12 bases. The CDR3 consists of 16 residues. For the CDR3, the DNA is TGTGCCAGCAGCTTATACGGGACACAAAACACCGGGGAGCTGTTTTTT. Translation: CASSLYGTQNTGELFF.

A note on this clonotype: A much larger clone differs by one base, so this may be a read error. V usage is TRBV7-6 and J usage is TRBJ2-1; the D is unclear. Deletions cut 5 bases from V and 4 bases from J, with 21 bases between. In germline, CDR1 is SGHVS, CDR2 FNYEAQ. This CDR3 comprises 17 residues. As DNA, the CDR3 is TGTGCCAGCAGCCCGACCCCCTTTGTGGGGTCTTACAATGAGCAGTTCTTC. It translates to CASSPTPFVGSYNEQFF.